Sequencing of this TCR beta chain was carried out in a study of Graves' ophthalmopathy and Graves' hyperthyroidism. Study summary: Sampling took place at initial diagnosis, with peripheral blood obtained before any treatment. General study points: In blood appeared most of the expanded thyroid clonotypes whose frequency exceeded 0.001.

For repertoire sequencing, the TCR beta CDR3 regions were amplified from RNA transcripts. The authors performed first-round RT-PCR with HTBI primers and then a second-round multiplex PCR. MiXCR was run by TCRdb on the multiplex PCR reads, yielding one entry per CDR3 protein. Among fewer than 250,000 distinct CDR3 sequences listed, approximately 29% were seen once. Patients with other autoimmune diseases, uncontrolled infections, pregnancy or lactation were excluded. Clinical symptoms, serum thyroxine, TRAb, thyroid ultrasound and orbital computed tomography were relied on for diagnosis. This clonotype was detected only once. Its antigen is not known. The CDR3 consists of 15 residues. Trimming took off 3 bases at V and 13 bases at J, with 19 bases between the two ends. CDR1 LNHDA and CDR2 SQIVND come from the germline V gene (reference sequence).

The sequencing input was peripheral blood. The chain is built from TRBV19 and TRBJ1-6, with a possible D match to TRBD1 (6 bases). The sequence was obtained from a man in his fifties with Graves' ophthalmopathy. DNA of the CDR3: TGTGCCAGTAGTATTGAGGGGACACCGCTTTCGCCCCTCCACTTT. As protein: CASSIEGTPLSPLHF.